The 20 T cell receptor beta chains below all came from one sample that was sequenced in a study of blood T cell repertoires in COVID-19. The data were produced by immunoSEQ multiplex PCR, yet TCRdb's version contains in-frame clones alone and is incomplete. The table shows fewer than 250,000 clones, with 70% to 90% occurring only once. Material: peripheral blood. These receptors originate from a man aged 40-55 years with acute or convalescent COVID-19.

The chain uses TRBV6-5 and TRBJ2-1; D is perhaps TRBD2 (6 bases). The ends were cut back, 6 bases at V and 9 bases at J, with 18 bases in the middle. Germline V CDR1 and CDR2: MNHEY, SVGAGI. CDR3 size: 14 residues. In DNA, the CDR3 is TGTGCCAGCAGCCGGGACTTCGGGTCAAGTGAGCAGTTCTTC. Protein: CASSRDFGSSEQFF.

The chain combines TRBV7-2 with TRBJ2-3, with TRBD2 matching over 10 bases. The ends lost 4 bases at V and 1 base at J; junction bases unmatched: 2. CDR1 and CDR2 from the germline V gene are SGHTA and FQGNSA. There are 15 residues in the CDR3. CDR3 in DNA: TGTGCCAGCAGCTATGGACTAGCGGGCACAGATACGCAGTATTTT. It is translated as CASSYGLAGTDTQYF.

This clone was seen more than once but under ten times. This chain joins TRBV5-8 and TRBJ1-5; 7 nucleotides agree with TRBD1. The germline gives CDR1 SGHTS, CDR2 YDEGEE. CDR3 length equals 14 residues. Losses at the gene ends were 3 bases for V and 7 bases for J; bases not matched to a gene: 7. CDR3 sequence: CASSSSQGWQPQHF. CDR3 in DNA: TGTGCCAGCAGCTCCTCACAGGGGTGGCAGCCCCAGCATTTT.

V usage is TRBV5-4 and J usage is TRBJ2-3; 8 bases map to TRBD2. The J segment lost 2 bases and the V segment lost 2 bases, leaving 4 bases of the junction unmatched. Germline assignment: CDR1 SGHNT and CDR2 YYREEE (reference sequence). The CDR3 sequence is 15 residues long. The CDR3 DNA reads TGTGCCAGCAGCTTCGGGGGGGCCCTCACAGATACGCAGTATTTT. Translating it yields CASSFGGALTDTQYF. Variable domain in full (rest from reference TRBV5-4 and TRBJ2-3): ETGVTQSPTHLIKTRGQQVTLRCSSQSGHNTVSWYQQALGQGPQFIFQYYREEENGRGNFPPRFSGLQFPNYSSELNVNALELDDSALYLCASSFGGALTDTQYFGPGTRLTVL.

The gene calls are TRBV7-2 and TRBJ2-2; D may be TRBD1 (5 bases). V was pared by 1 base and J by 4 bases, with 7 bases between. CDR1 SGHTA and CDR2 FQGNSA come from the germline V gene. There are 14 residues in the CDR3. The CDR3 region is CASSLGGLTGELFF. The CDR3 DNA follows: TGTGCCAGCAGCTTAGGGGGCCTCACCGGGGAGCTGTTTTTT.

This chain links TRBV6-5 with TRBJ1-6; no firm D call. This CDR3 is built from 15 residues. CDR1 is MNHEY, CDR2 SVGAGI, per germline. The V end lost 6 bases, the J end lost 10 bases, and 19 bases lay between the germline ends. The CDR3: CASSARSSNGSPLHF. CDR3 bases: TGTGCCAGCAGCGCGAGGAGTTCCAATGGCTCACCCCTCCACTTT.

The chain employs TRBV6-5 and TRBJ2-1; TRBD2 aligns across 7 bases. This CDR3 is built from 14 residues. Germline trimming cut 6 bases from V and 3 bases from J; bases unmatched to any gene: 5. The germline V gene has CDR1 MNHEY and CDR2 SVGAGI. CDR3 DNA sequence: TGTGCCAGCAGGGTTAGCGGGTACTACAATGAGCAGTTCTTC. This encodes CASRVSGYYNEQFF.

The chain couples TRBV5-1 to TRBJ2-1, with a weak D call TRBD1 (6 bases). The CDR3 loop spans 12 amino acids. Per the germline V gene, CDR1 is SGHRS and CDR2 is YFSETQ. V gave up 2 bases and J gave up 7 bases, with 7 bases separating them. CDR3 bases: TGCGCCAGCAGCTTTACAGGGAATGAGCAGTTCTTC. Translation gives CASSFTGNEQFF.

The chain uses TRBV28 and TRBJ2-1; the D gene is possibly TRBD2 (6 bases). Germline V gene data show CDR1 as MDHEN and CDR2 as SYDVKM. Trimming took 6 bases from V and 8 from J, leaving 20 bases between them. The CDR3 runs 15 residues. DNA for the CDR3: TGTGCCAGCAGCTTAGGGAGGACCCCTTTGGATGAGCAGTTCTTC. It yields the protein CASSLGRTPLDEQFF.

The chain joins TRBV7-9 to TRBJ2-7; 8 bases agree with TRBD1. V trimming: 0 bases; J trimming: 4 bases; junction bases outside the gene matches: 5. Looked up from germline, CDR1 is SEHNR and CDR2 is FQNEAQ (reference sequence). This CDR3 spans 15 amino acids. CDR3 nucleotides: TGTGCCAGCAGCTTAGCCGGGACAGGCTTATACGAGCAGTACTTC. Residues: CASSLAGTGLYEQYF.

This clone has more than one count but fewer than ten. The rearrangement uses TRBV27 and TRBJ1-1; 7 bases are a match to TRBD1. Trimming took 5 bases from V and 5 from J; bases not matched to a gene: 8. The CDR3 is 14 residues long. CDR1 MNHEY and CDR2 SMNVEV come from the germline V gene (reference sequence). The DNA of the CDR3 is TGTGCCAGCAGTCCGGGACAGACGTGGACTGAAGCTTTCTTT. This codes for CASSPGQTWTEAFF.

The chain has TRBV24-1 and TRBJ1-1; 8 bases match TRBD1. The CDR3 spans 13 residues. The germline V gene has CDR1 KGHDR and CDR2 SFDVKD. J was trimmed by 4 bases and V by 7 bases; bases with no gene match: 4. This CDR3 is CATRGQGGTEAFF. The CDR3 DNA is TGTGCCACCAGAGGACAGGGCGGCACTGAAGCTTTCTTT.

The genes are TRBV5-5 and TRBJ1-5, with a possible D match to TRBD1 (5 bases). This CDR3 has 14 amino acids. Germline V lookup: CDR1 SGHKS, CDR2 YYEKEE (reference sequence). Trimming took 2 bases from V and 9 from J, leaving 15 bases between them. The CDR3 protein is CASSFWGEIRPQHF. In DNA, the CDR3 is TGTGCCAGCAGCTTTTGGGGGGAAATACGGCCCCAGCATTTT.

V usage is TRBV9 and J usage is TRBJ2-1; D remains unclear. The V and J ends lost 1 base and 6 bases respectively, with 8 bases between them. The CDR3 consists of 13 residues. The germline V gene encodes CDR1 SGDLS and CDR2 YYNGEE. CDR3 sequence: CASSVSTPNEQFF. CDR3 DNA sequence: TGTGCCAGCAGCGTAAGCACCCCCAATGAGCAGTTCTTC.

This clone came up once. CDR3 protein: CASSLGTGRGGTGELFF. DNA of the CDR3: TGTGCCAGCAGTTTGGGGACAGGGCGAGGTGGGACCGGGGAGCTGTTTTTT. The J gene is TRBJ2-2, the V gene TRBV6-2 or TRBV6-3, with 9 bases that match TRBD1. Germline trimming cut 4 bases from V and 5 bases from J; bases unmatched to any gene: 11. This CDR3 contains 17 residues. Germline V gene data show CDR1 as MNHEY and CDR2 as SVGEGT.

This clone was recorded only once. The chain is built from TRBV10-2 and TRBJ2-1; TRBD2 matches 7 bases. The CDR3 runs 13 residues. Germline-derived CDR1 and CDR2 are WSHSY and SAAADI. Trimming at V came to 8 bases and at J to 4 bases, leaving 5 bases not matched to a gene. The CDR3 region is CASGRGYYNEQFF. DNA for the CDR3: TGCGCCAGCGGGAGGGGTTATTACAATGAGCAGTTCTTC.

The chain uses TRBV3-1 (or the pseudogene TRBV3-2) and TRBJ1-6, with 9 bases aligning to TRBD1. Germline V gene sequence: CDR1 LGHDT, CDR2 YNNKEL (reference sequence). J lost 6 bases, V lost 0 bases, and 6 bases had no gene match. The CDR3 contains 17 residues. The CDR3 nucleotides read TGTGCCAGCAGCCAAGACAGAGGGACAGGGATTAATTCACCCCTCCACTTT. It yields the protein CASSQDRGTGINSPLHF.

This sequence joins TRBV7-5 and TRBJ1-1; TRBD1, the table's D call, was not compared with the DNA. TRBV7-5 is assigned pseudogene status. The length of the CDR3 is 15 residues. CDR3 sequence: CVRSRQGRGCTEAFF. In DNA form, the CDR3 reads TGTGTCAGAAGCCGACAGGGCCGGGGGTGCACTGAAGCTTTCTTT.

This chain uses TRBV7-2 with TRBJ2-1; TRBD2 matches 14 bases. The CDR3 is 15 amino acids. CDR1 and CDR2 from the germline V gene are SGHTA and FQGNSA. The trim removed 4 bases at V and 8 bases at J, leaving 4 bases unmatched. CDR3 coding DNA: TGTGCCAGCAGCTCCGGACTAGCGGGAGGCGATGAGCAGTTCTTC. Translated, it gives CASSSGLAGGDEQFF.

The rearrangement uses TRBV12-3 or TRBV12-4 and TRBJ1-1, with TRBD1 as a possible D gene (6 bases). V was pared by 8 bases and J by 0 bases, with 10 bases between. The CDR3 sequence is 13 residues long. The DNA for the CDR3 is TGTGCCAGCGTCGGACAGCTGAACACTGAAGCTTTCTTT. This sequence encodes CASVGQLNTEAFF.